This passage covers 25 T cell receptor beta chains from one sample sequenced in a study of T cell responses to AZD1222 COVID-19 vaccine (dated by TCRdb to the early 2020s). The time point tag for this specimen amounts to: baseline before first vaccination. Receptor amplification or capture employed the immunoSEQ multiplex PCR assay. TCRdb took over this immuneACCESS table, retaining in-frame rearrangements with V and J assigned. Such tables are incomplete; in checked studies, under half of the missing clones stem from an unresolved V gene, and the remainder is unexplained. Present in this sample are 90,000 to 140,000 clones, roughly 90% of which were seen just once. 2.5% of the sample is held by the ten biggest clonotypes. This material consisted of peripheral blood, taken on day 0 of AZD1222 vaccination. These receptor sequences come from an adult in good health.

The rearrangement uses TRBV28 and TRBJ1-5, with 8 positions matching TRBD1. The V gene's germline CDR1 is MDHEN and CDR2 SYDVKM. This CDR3 has 18 residues. Germline trimming cut 5 bases from V and 2 bases from J; bases unmatched to any gene: 14. Here the CDR3 DNA reads TGTGCCAGCAGTCCCTACTCTTACAGGGGGGGAGGCAATCAGCCCCAGCATTTT. Residues: CASSPYSYRGGGNQPQHF.

This clone was observed a single time. V gene TRBV24-1 combines with J gene TRBJ1-2, with D unresolved. Per the germline V gene, CDR1 is KGHDR and CDR2 is SFDVKD. Trimming cost V 2 bases and J 5 bases, with 14 bases left between them. The CDR3 contains 15 residues. This chain's CDR3 is CATSDSTTPFYGYTF. As DNA, the CDR3 is TGTGCCACCAGTGATTCGACAACTCCATTTTATGGCTACACCTTC.

This clone was seen only a few times. V is TRBV19 and J is TRBJ1-5; D remains ambiguous. Germline lookup yields CDR1 LNHDA and CDR2 SQIVND (reference sequence). Trimming took off 3 bases at V and 4 bases at J, with 7 bases between the two ends. The CDR3 covers 13 residues. In DNA, the CDR3 is TGTGCCAGTAGTATTGCCCCAAATCAGCCCCAGCATTTT. Residues: CASSIAPNQPQHF. Variable domain in full (rest from reference TRBV19 and TRBJ1-5): DGGITQSPKYLFRKEGQNVTLSCEQNLNHDAMYWYRQDPGQGLRLIYYSQIVNDFQKGDIAEGYSVSREKKESFPLTVTSAQKNPTAFYLCASSIAPNQPQHFGDGTRLSIL.

The chain uses TRBV15 and TRBJ2-1; D gene ambiguous. Per germline, CDR1 LNHNV and CDR2 YYDKDF (reference sequence). The CDR3 has 15 amino acids. Trimming cost V 7 bases and J 0 bases, with 13 bases left between them. This CDR3 is CATIDTGSSYNEQFF. The DNA of the CDR3 is TGTGCCACCATCGATACTGGAAGCTCCTACAATGAGCAGTTCTTC.

The chain is built from TRBV28 and TRBJ1-4; 8 bases align to TRBD1. Germline assignment: CDR1 MDHEN and CDR2 SYDVKM. Losses at the gene ends were 8 bases for V and 5 bases for J; bases not matched to a gene: 16. This CDR3 contains 17 residues. The CDR3 here is CASGSGGSLPRNEKLFF. The CDR3 DNA follows: TGTGCCAGCGGTTCAGGGGGCAGCCTACCGAGGAATGAAAAACTGTTTTTT.

As to this clone: The sample has other DNA sequences that encode this CDR3 too. V gene TRBV7-9 combines with J gene TRBJ2-7; no clear D gene. The CDR3 runs 14 residues. CDR1 is SEHNR, CDR2 FQNEAQ, per germline (reference sequence). V was shortened by 1 base and J by 0 bases, with 7 bases between the two germline ends. CDR3 loop: CASSLDGSSYEQYF. The DNA for the CDR3 is TGTGCCAGCAGCTTAGACGGTAGCTCCTACGAGCAGTACTTC.

J is TRBJ1-6 and V is TRBV21-1; the table calls TRBD1, which could not be checked here. TRBV21-1 is annotated as a pseudogene. CDR3 length equals 17 residues. CDR3 loop: CASSLRDRGTDNSPLHF. CDR3 DNA: TGTGCCAGCAGCCTACGGGACAGGGGGACAGATAATTCACCCCTCCACTTT.

The chain employs TRBV6-5 and TRBJ2-7; maybe TRBD1 (6 bases). This CDR3 is built from 15 residues. Germline V gene lookup returns CDR1 MNHEY and CDR2 SVGAGI. The V gene lost 6 bases and the J gene lost 3 bases, with 18 bases spanning the gap. CDR3 DNA: TGTGCCAGCAGGTCCCCCGGACAGTCGGTCTACGAGCAGTACTTC. Its translation is CASRSPGQSVYEQYF.

This chain links TRBV25-1 with TRBJ2-5, with D perhaps matching TRBD1 or TRBD2 (6 bases each). V shed 5 bases and J shed 5 bases, with 12 bases lying between them. CDR1 is MGHDK and CDR2 is SYGVNS in the germline V gene. This CDR3 contains 13 residues. The CDR3 coding sequence is TGTGCCAGCAGTTGGGGGGCCGGGGAGACCCAGTACTTC. Protein sequence: CASSWGAGETQYF.

The chain joins TRBV9 to TRBJ1-4, with D unclear. V was shortened by 3 bases and J by 0 bases, with 3 bases between the two germline ends. Germline V gives CDR1 SGDLS, CDR2 YYNGEE. The CDR3 contains 13 residues. CDR3 bases: TGTGCCAGCAGCGGGGCAACTAATGAAAAACTGTTTTTT. Amino acids: CASSGATNEKLFF.

The chain employs TRBV4-2 and TRBJ2-1; D call uncertain. V gave up 1 base and J gave up 2 bases, with 3 bases separating them. This CDR3 contains 13 residues. Germline-derived CDR1 and CDR2 are LGHNA and YNFKEQ. In DNA form, the CDR3 reads TGTGCCAGCAGCCAAGGAGCCTACAATGAGCAGTTCTTC. This translates into CASSQGAYNEQFF.

The gene calls are TRBV3-1 (or the pseudogene TRBV3-2) and TRBJ2-1; TRBD1 agrees at 8 bases. With V trimmed by 5 bases and J by 6 bases, 12 bases remained unmatched. The CDR3 runs 16 residues. Germline lookup yields CDR1 LGHDT and CDR2 YNNKEL (reference sequence). This chain's CDR3 is CASSFRPGTGGNEQFF. The CDR3 bases are TGTGCCAGCAGCTTTAGGCCCGGCACAGGGGGCAATGAGCAGTTCTTC.

This chain joins TRBV7-9 and TRBJ1-6; TRBD1 matches 11 bases. Germline CDR1 and CDR2: SEHNR and FQNEAQ (reference sequence). The CDR3 spans 15 residues. Trimming cost V 5 bases and J 8 bases; bases outside gene matches: 5. DNA of the CDR3: TGTGCCAGCAGCCGAGAGGGACAGGGGGATTCACCCCTCCACTTT. The encoded protein is CASSREGQGDSPLHF.

For this clone: Other nucleotide sequences in the sample specify the same CDR3. The chain combines TRBV24-1 with TRBJ1-2; no clear D gene. V was trimmed by 2 bases and J by 2 bases, leaving 2 bases between them. Germline V gene data show CDR1 as KGHDR and CDR2 as SFDVKD. The CDR3 is 12 residues long. CDR3 protein: CATSDSNYGYTF. The CDR3, as DNA: TGTGCCACCAGTGATTCAAACTATGGCTACACCTTC.

V is TRBV7-3 and J is TRBJ2-3; TRBD2 might be the D (6 bases). Germline V lookup: CDR1 SGHTA, CDR2 FQGTGA. The CDR3 sequence is 15 residues long. V was shortened by 5 bases and J by 2 bases, with 14 bases between the two germline ends. CDR3 loop: CASSPLAGVTDTQYF. CDR3 nucleotides: TGTGCCAGCAGCCCACTAGCTGGAGTCACAGATACGCAGTATTTT.

CDR3 nucleotide sequence: TGCAGTGCTAGTGAGGGGGTTAGCGGCTACAATGAGCAGTTCTTC. Translating it yields CSASEGVSGYNEQFF. The rearrangement uses TRBV20-1 and TRBJ2-1, with D perhaps being TRBD1 or TRBD2 (6 bases each). V lost 3 bases and J 3 bases, leaving 15 bases between the germline ends. The CDR3 totals 15 residues. CDR1 and CDR2 (germline): DFQATT, SNEGSKA (reference sequence).

The chain employs TRBV6-5 and TRBJ2-3, with 8 bases lining up with TRBD2. After removal of 6 bases from V and 4 bases from J, the junction contained 6 bases not matched to a gene. The CDR3 extends over 14 amino acids. From germline, CDR1 is MNHEY and CDR2 SVGAGI. The CDR3 DNA reads TGTGCCAGCAGGCTACTAGCGGACCCAGATACGCAGTATTTT. Protein product: CASRLLADPDTQYF.

The chain uses TRBV18 and TRBJ2-2; TRBD2 is a possible D gene (6 bases). The V end lost 2 bases, the J end lost 6 bases, and 16 bases lay between the germline ends. This CDR3 has 16 residues. Germline assignment: CDR1 KGHSH and CDR2 LQKENI. The CDR3 sequence is CASSPSALGGAGELFF. Written as DNA, the CDR3 is TGTGCCAGCTCACCATCGGCCCTCGGCGGGGCCGGGGAGCTGTTTTTT.

The chain has TRBV5-1 and TRBJ1-5; D is undetermined. This CDR3 comprises 15 residues. V was trimmed by 0 bases and J by 7 bases, leaving 14 bases between them. Germline CDR1 and CDR2: SGHRS and YFSETQ. DNA of the CDR3: TGCGCCAGCAGCTTGGATCCCGGGGTTGGACAGCCCCAGCATTTT. Its protein product is CASSLDPGVGQPQHF.

The genes are TRBV29-1 and TRBJ1-4; D uncertain. V was trimmed by 7 bases and J by 5 bases, leaving 14 bases between them. Per germline, CDR1 SQVTM and CDR2 ANQGSEA. The CDR3 consists of 13 residues. This CDR3 is CSGRENRNEKLFF. The CDR3 DNA follows: TGCAGCGGGAGGGAAAATAGAAATGAAAAACTGTTTTTT.

This chain connects TRBV18 to TRBJ2-7, with TRBD2 matching over 9 bases. Germline trimming cut 2 bases from V and 6 bases from J; bases unmatched to any gene: 5. The CDR3 contains 14 residues. CDR1 KGHSH and CDR2 LQKENI come from the germline V gene. The DNA for the CDR3 is TGTGCCAGCTCACCAGTGGCGGGAGGGACCGAGCAGTACTTC. Protein sequence: CASSPVAGGTEQYF.

The chain is built from TRBV18 and TRBJ1-1; unclear D gene. V was clipped by 2 bases and J by 5 bases, with 6 bases between them. CDR1 is KGHSH and CDR2 is LQKENI in the germline V gene. The CDR3 has 12 amino acids. The CDR3 sequence is CASSPGLTEAFF. CDR3 nucleotides: TGTGCCAGCTCACCAGGGTTGACTGAAGCTTTCTTT. Drawing the rest from reference TRBV18 and TRBJ1-1, the complete variable domain is NAGVMQNPRHLVRRRGQEARLRCSPMKGHSHVYWYRQLPEEGLKFMVYLQKENIIDESGMPKERFSAEFPKEGPSILRIQQVVRGDSAAYFCASSPGLTEAFFGQGTRLTVV.

The V and J genes are TRBV4-2 and TRBJ1-6; 7 positions match TRBD1. The germline V gene encodes CDR1 LGHNA and CDR2 YNFKEQ. Trimming took 6 bases from V and 5 from J; bases not matched to a gene: 10. The CDR3 runs to 16 residues. CDR3 DNA: TGTGCCAGCAGTCGAAATACGGGACAGAATAATTCACCCCTCCACTTT. Amino acids: CASSRNTGQNNSPLHF.

The chain combines TRBV19 with TRBJ1-2; D may be TRBD1 (5 bases). The CDR3 totals 13 residues. Trimming left V 7 bases short and J 3 bases short, with 12 bases between. Germline assignment: CDR1 LNHDA and CDR2 SQIVND (reference sequence). CDR3 sequence (DNA): TGTGCCAGTACTACAGGCGGTTACTATGGCTACACCTTC. Encoded protein: CASTTGGYYGYTF.

This clone showed up just once. The chain joins TRBV6-4 to TRBJ2-1; D possibly corresponds to TRBD2 (6 bases). Germline assignment: CDR1 MRHNA and CDR2 SNTAGT. This CDR3 has 14 amino acids. The V and J ends lost 4 bases and 6 bases respectively, with 13 bases between them. For the CDR3, the DNA is TGTGCCAGCAGTGCGCTAGCGACTAGCAATGAGCAGTTCTTC. Amino acid sequence: CASSALATSNEQFF.